A selection of T cell receptor beta chains follows, all from one sample in a study of cytomegalovirus exposure and HLA in healthy donors. Using immunoSEQ multiplex PCR, the repertoire was profiled, and TCRdb retains in-frame clones only, with some absent. The sample has some 56,000 clones; roughly 93% are singletons. The sequenced sample consisted of PBMCs. The receptors here all came from a young woman in good health and CMV-seropositive. Each CDR3 is given with its conserved first and last residue. D genes are given only for firm matches. For some rows the clone size is stated as once, few or many, or as a class when expanded; others skip it.

TRBJ1-5	NA	TRBV6-5	TRBD1	TGTGCCAGCAAACCCGGGACAGGGGGTCAGCCCCAGCATTTT	CASKPGTGGQPQHF
TRBJ2-3	NA	TRBV2	TRBD1	TGTGCCAGCAGTCCACAGGGGTTGCAAACCGATACGCAGTATTTT	CASSPQGLQTDTQYF
TRBJ2-5	NA	TRBV5-1	TRBD1	TGCGCCAGCAGCGGGGACAGGTACCAAGAGACCCAGTACTTC	CASSGDRYQETQYF
TRBJ2-1	NA	TRBV4-1	NA	TGCGCCAGCAGCCAAGATCCTAGCTACAATGAGCAGTTCTTC	CASSQDPSYNEQFF
TRBJ2-7	NA	TRBV5-6	NA	TGTGCCAGCAGCTTGGCAGGCGAGCAGTACTTC	CASSLAGEQYF
TRBJ1-1	NA	TRBV6-1	NA	TGTGCCAGCACCCAGGGCCTCTCGGACACTGAAGCTTTCTTT	CASTQGLSDTEAFF
TRBJ2-2	NA	TRBV9	TRBD2	TGTGCCAGCAGCGTAGATGGGAGGGCGGGCGACACCGGGGAGCTGTTTTTT	CASSVDGRAGDTGELFF
TRBJ1-2	NA	TRBV25-1	TRBD1	TGTGCCAGCAGTGTTGGTGGGGGACAGGGCAGCGGCTACACCTTC	CASSVGGGQGSGYTF
TRBJ1-2	NA	TRBV7-9	NA	TGTGCCAGCGAAGCATATAATGGCTACACCTTC	CASEAYNGYTF
TRBJ1-4	NA	TRBV9	TRBD1	TGTGCCAGCAGCACCGACAGGGTAGGGGAAAAACTGTTTTTT	CASSTDRVGEKLFF
TRBJ1-2	NA	TRBV6-5	NA	TGTGCCAGCAGGATTCCAACCGGACAGAACTATGGCTACACCTTC	CASRIPTGQNYGYTF
TRBJ1-2	NA	TRBV20-1	NA	TGCAGTGCTACAGGGGACTATGGCTACACCTTC	CSATGDYGYTF
TRBJ2-3	NA	TRBV6-6	NA	TGTGCCAGCAGTTACTCGGCTAGGACAGATACGCAGTATTTT	CASSYSARTDTQYF
TRBJ2-7	NA	TRBV5-1	TRBD2	TGCGCCAGCAGCTGGGGACTAGCACGAACCCACGAGCAGTACTTC	CASSWGLARTHEQYF
TRBJ2-1	NA	TRBV4-2	NA	TGTGCCAGCAGCCACGAAACATTCGAGGGAGGAAATGAGCAGTTCTTC	CASSHETFEGGNEQFF
TRBJ1-2	NA	TRBV5-5	NA	TGTGCCAGCAGCCCGACCCATACAGGGAGCTATGGCTACACCTTC	CASSPTHTGSYGYTF
TRBJ1-2	NA	TRBV5-1	NA	TGCGCCAGCAGCTTAGACACTGCAAACTATGGCTACACCTTC	CASSLDTANYGYTF
TRBJ2-6	NA	TRBV11-2	TRBD1	TGTGCCAGCAGCTCTGAATTAGACAGGGCGGCATCTGGGGCCAACGTCCTGACTTTC	CASSSELDRAASGANVLTF
TRBJ1-5	NA	TRBV4-1	NA	TGCGCCAGCAGCCTTCAGGGTGCTGGGCAGCCCCAGCATTTT	CASSLQGAGQPQHF
TRBJ1-1	NA	TRBV4-1	NA	TGCGCCAGCAGCCAAGTGGAGGAGGCTGAAGCTTTCTTT	CASSQVEEAEAFF
TRBJ1-2	NA	TRBV30	NA	TGTGCCTGGAGGACCCCAGGGGTCAACTATGGCTACACCTTC	CAWRTPGVNYGYTF
TRBJ2-3	few	TRBV4-1	TRBD2	TGCGCCAGCAGCCAAGATCCAGCGGGGACGACCACAGATACGCAGTATTTT	CASSQDPAGTTTDTQYF
TRBJ2-5	NA	TRBV5-1	NA	TGCGCCAGCAGCTTGGAAGGGGATAAAGAGACCCAGTACTTC	CASSLEGDKETQYF
TRBJ1-2	NA	TRBV5-6	NA	TGTGCCAGCAGCTCCGAGGAGGTTCCCAACTATGGCTACACCTTC	CASSSEEVPNYGYTF
TRBJ1-1	NA	TRBV6-6	NA	TGTGCCAGCAGAGGGGCCGTGAACACTGAAGCTTTCTTT	CASRGAVNTEAFF
TRBJ1-4	once	TRBV27	NA	TGTGCCAGCAGTTCACGGACAGAGTCAAGGGAAAAACTGTTTTTT	CASSSRTESREKLFF